A selection of T cell receptor beta chains follows, all from one sample in a study of blood T cells in healthy people across ages. TCRdb fed the 5' RACE reads into MiXCR, producing one record per CDR3 protein. The sample shows 850,000 to 1,100,000 distinct CDR3 sequences, 35% to 40% of them seen only once. The specimen sequenced was blood. The source is a man between 18 and 29 years old in good health. Each CDR3 is given with its conserved first and last residue. Each record gives: clone size, D gene, V gene, J gene, CDR3 DNA, CDR3 protein. D genes are given only for firm matches. Clone size appears in some rows only: once, few, many, or a class for an expanded clone.

clone_size: -; d_call: -; v_call: TRBV5-6; j_call: TRBJ2-7; cdr3_nt: TGTGCCAGCAGCTCGAGCCAGGGGAGTTACGAGCAGTACTTC; cdr3_aa: CASSSSQGSYEQYF
clone_size: -; d_call: -; v_call: TRBV29-1; j_call: TRBJ1-4; cdr3_nt: TGCAGCGTTGAGGGGCAGGGAGAAAAACTGTTTTTT; cdr3_aa: CSVEGQGEKLFF
clone_size: -; d_call: -; v_call: TRBV2; j_call: TRBJ2-5; cdr3_nt: TGTGCCAGCAAGGAGGCGACAGGACCCCTATTGAAAGAGACCCAGTACTTC; cdr3_aa: CASKEATGPLLKETQYF
clone_size: few; d_call: -; v_call: TRBV20-1; j_call: TRBJ2-3; cdr3_nt: TGCAGTGCACAGACGGAAGGCGTAGCAGATACGCAGTATTTT; cdr3_aa: CSAQTEGVADTQYF
clone_size: -; d_call: -; v_call: TRBV3-1; j_call: TRBJ2-4; cdr3_nt: TGTGCCAGCAGCCAAGATCATCGAGGGAACATTCAGTACTTC; cdr3_aa: CASSQDHRGNIQYF
clone_size: -; d_call: TRBD1; v_call: TRBV6-4; j_call: TRBJ1-2; cdr3_nt: TGTGCCAGCAGTGACCACAGCCGGGACAGACCTCAAGGCTACACCTTC; cdr3_aa: CASSDHSRDRPQGYTF
clone_size: -; d_call: -; v_call: TRBV10-3; j_call: TRBJ2-7; cdr3_nt: TGTGCCATCATCACGGACAGCACCTACGAGCAGTACTTC; cdr3_aa: CAIITDSTYEQYF
clone_size: few; d_call: TRBD2; v_call: TRBV4-3; j_call: TRBJ2-1; cdr3_nt: TGCGCCAGCAGCGAAGGGACTAGCGGGGGGAGAGATGAGCAGTTCTTC; cdr3_aa: CASSEGTSGGRDEQFF
clone_size: -; d_call: TRBD1; v_call: TRBV19; j_call: TRBJ1-1; cdr3_nt: TGTGCCAGTAGTATCGGACAGGGGAGTGGGAACACTGAAGCTTTCTTT; cdr3_aa: CASSIGQGSGNTEAFF
clone_size: -; d_call: TRBD2; v_call: TRBV25-1; j_call: TRBJ2-7; cdr3_nt: TGTGCCAGCAGTGAATATTTTTCCGGGGAGGGCGAGCAGTACTTC; cdr3_aa: CASSEYFSGEGEQYF
clone_size: few; d_call: TRBD2; v_call: TRBV5-1; j_call: TRBJ2-3; cdr3_nt: TGCGCCAGCAGCCCGCAGCGGGGGGCTAGCACAGATACGCAGTATTTT; cdr3_aa: CASSPQRGASTDTQYF
clone_size: -; d_call: TRBD2; v_call: TRBV13; j_call: TRBJ2-5; cdr3_nt: TGTGCCAGCAGCTCCACCGGGGGGAACCAAGAGACCCAGTACTTC; cdr3_aa: CASSSTGGNQETQYF
clone_size: -; d_call: -; v_call: TRBV12-5; j_call: TRBJ1-4; cdr3_nt: TGTGCTAGTGGTTTGGGACCGACGAGTGAAAAACTGTTTTTT; cdr3_aa: CASGLGPTSEKLFF
clone_size: few; d_call: -; v_call: TRBV6-6; j_call: TRBJ2-2; cdr3_nt: TGTGCCAGCAGTTATCAGGGGCCCGGGGAGCTGTTTTTT; cdr3_aa: CASSYQGPGELFF
clone_size: few; d_call: TRBD2; v_call: TRBV11-2; j_call: TRBJ2-1; cdr3_nt: TGTGCCAGCAGCTCTTCAACTAGCGGGGGGGCCGGGCAGTTCTTC; cdr3_aa: CASSSSTSGGAGQFF
clone_size: -; d_call: -; v_call: TRBV4-3; j_call: TRBJ2-3; cdr3_nt: TGCGCCAGCAGCCAAGATCAGGACGGCGGTAGCACAGATACGCAGTATTTT; cdr3_aa: CASSQDQDGGSTDTQYF
clone_size: few; d_call: -; v_call: TRBV30; j_call: TRBJ1-2; cdr3_nt: TGTGCCTGGGCAAATGGGCCCTATGGCTACACCTTC; cdr3_aa: CAWANGPYGYTF
clone_size: -; d_call: -; v_call: TRBV30; j_call: TRBJ1-2; cdr3_nt: TGTGCCTGGAGTGAGGGACACGGGATACCCCTATATGGCTACACCTTC; cdr3_aa: CAWSEGHGIPLYGYTF
clone_size: few; d_call: TRBD1; v_call: TRBV7-2; j_call: TRBJ2-7; cdr3_nt: TGTGCCAGCAGCTTAGGAACAGGGGATCACTACGAGCAGTACTTC; cdr3_aa: CASSLGTGDHYEQYF
clone_size: -; d_call: -; v_call: TRBV9; j_call: TRBJ2-1; cdr3_nt: TGTGCCAGCAGCTCTCCACCCCGGAATGAGCAGTTCTTC; cdr3_aa: CASSSPPRNEQFF
clone_size: -; d_call: TRBD1; v_call: TRBV12-3/TRBV12-4; j_call: TRBJ2-7; cdr3_nt: TGTGCCAGCAGCCTACAGGGGGGAAACGAGCAGTACTTC; cdr3_aa: CASSLQGGNEQYF
clone_size: few; d_call: TRBD2; v_call: TRBV20-1; j_call: TRBJ2-7; cdr3_nt: TGCAGTGCTACCGGGACTAGCGTCACCTACGAGCAGTACTTC; cdr3_aa: CSATGTSVTYEQYF